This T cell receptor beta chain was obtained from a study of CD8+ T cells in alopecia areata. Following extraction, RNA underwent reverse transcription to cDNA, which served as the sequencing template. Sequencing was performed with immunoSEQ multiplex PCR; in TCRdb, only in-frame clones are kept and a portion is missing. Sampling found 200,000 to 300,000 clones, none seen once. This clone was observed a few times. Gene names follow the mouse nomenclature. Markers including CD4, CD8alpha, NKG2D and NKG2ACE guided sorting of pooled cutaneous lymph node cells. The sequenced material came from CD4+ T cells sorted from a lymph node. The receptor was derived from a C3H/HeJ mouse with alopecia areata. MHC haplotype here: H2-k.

The sequenced part of the CDR3 DNA is TGTGCCAGCAGTGACCGCAGGGGGAGTGCAGAA. Protein: CASSDRRGSAE. The full CDR3 protein is CASSDRRGSAETLYF. The chain carries TRBV13-3 and TRBJ2-3; 7 nucleotides align to TRBD1. The read comes to an end 4 residues before the CDR3 does, leaving the germline J gene to fill in the end. In germline, CDR1 is NNHDY, CDR2 SYVADS. The CDR3 has 15 residues. Losses at the gene ends were 2 bases for V and 0 bases for J; bases not matched to a gene: 3.